One and the same sample provided the 29 T cell receptor beta chains below, sequenced in a study of OX40 agonist ivuxolimab in advanced cancers. Method: immunoSEQ multiplex PCR; TCRdb's copy keeps in-frame clones and lacks some. The table records roughly 76,000 clones, approximately 88% of them present only once. The material sequenced was CD4+ or CD8+ T cells sorted from blood, taken in a trial of the OX40 agonist ivuxolimab. These receptors all come from an adult with an advanced solid tumor such as melanoma, head and neck, liver or kidney cancer.

The V call is TRBV5-1, the J call TRBJ1-1; tentative D call: TRBD1 (5 bases). V shed 1 base and J shed 1 base, with 14 bases lying between them. This CDR3 has 16 amino acids. Germline CDR1 reads SGHRS; CDR2 reads YFSETQ. The CDR3 loop reads CASSLMTADQNTEAFF. As DNA, the CDR3 is TGCGCCAGCAGCTTGATGACAGCGGATCAGAACACTGAAGCTTTCTTT.

The chain links TRBV6-1 to TRBJ2-7; 7 nucleotides align to TRBD2. CDR1 is MNHNS and CDR2 is SASEGT in the germline V gene. The CDR3 totals 15 residues. V was pared by 1 base and J by 3 bases, with 6 bases of the junction left unmatched. The CDR3 region has the DNA TGTGCCAGCAGTGAAGTAGGGACTAAACACTACGAGCAGTACTTC. Protein: CASSEVGTKHYEQYF.

The chain is built from TRBV7-3 and TRBJ2-7; D ambiguous. This CDR3 region has 13 residues. V was clipped by 1 base and J by 4 bases, with 8 bases between them. Germline CDR1 SGHTA, CDR2 FQGTGA. The CDR3 here is CASSLIHCYEQYF. The DNA for the CDR3 is TGTGCCAGCAGCTTAATCCACTGTTACGAGCAGTACTTC.

This clone was observed a few times. The genes are TRBV6-1 and TRBJ1-4; no clear D. V shed 8 bases and J shed 7 bases, with 14 bases lying between them. Germline V CDR1 and CDR2: MNHNS, SASEGT. The CDR3 length is 13 residues. For the CDR3, the DNA is TGTGCCAGCTATGGTCAGGCGGGTGAAAAACTGTTTTTT. Amino acid sequence: CASYGQAGEKLFF.

The J gene is TRBJ1-2, the V gene TRBV19; no clear D gene. CDR1 and CDR2 from the germline V gene are LNHDA and SQIVND (reference sequence). Trimming removed 5 bases from V and 4 bases from J, with 14 bases in between. The CDR3 consists of 14 residues. The DNA for the CDR3 is TGTGCCAGTAGTCCCCTCGACGGGTTCTATGGCTACACCTTC. Translated: CASSPLDGFYGYTF.

Turning to this clone: Its ends do not fully match the called genes, so a read error is possible. The rearrangement joins TRBV10-1 to TRBJ2-2; D is perhaps TRBD2 (6 bases). Germline V gene lookup returns CDR1 WNHNN and CDR2 SYGVQD (reference sequence). The CDR3 spans 13 residues. CDR3 nucleotides: TGCGCCAGCAGTGAGAGCGGGCGCCGGGGAGCTGTTTTT. Translating gives CASSESGRRGAVF.

The gene calls are TRBV4-1 and TRBJ2-5; TRBD1 is a possible D gene (6 bases). Judging by the DNA end, TRBJ2-7 fits better; the J call may be wrong. Germline V gene sequence: CDR1 MGHRA, CDR2 YSYEKL. There are 17 residues in the CDR3. The CDR3 reads CASSQSSDSLSSYEQYF. CDR3 DNA: TGCGCCAGCAGCCAATCCTCGGACAGTTTGAGCTCCTACGAGCAGTACTTC.

This rearrangement joins TRBV18 to TRBJ1-4; D possibly corresponds to TRBD1 (6 bases). CDR1 and CDR2 from the germline V gene are KGHSH and LQKENI. Deletions cut 8 bases from V and 4 bases from J, with 14 bases between. This CDR3 contains 14 residues. The CDR3 bases are TGTGCCAGCGGCCGGGACAAGGGTAATGAAAAACTGTTTTTT. Its translation is CASGRDKGNEKLFF.

The chain joins TRBV7-9 to TRBJ2-1; 14 nucleotides agree with TRBD2. Germline lookup yields CDR1 SEHNR and CDR2 FQNEAQ (reference sequence). The CDR3 covers 15 residues. V gave up 2 bases and J gave up 13 bases; unmatched junction bases: 7. The CDR3 DNA reads as TGTGCCAGCAGCTTAACGGGACTAGCGGGAGTCCCCCAGTTCTTC. It translates to CASSLTGLAGVPQFF.

Only one count was recorded for this clone. V and J are TRBV5-1 and TRBJ2-5; TRBD1 matches 7 bases. Germline V gene sequence: CDR1 SGHRS, CDR2 YFSETQ. This CDR3 region has 17 residues. The V and J ends lost 0 bases and 2 bases, in that order; junction bases with no gene match: 10. DNA for the CDR3: TGCGCCAGCAGCTTGGAAGTGACAGGGATCAGGCAAGAGACCCAGTACTTC. It encodes CASSLEVTGIRQETQYF.

The V call is TRBV11-3, the J call TRBJ2-1; TRBD1 or TRBD2 may be the D gene (5 bases each). V gave up 1 base and J gave up 2 bases, with 12 bases separating them. The CDR3 length is 16 residues. CDR1 is SGHNT, CDR2 YENEEA, per germline. The CDR3 is CASSLVHGTAYNEQFF. The DNA of the CDR3 is TGTGCCAGCAGCTTAGTACACGGGACGGCCTACAATGAGCAGTTCTTC. The full variable domain, completed using reference TRBV11-3 and TRBJ2-1, is EAGVVQSPRYKIIEKKQPVAFWCNPISGHNTLYWYLQNLGQGPELLIRYENEEAVDDSQLPKDRFSAERLKGVDSTLKIQPAELGDSAVYLCASSLVHGTAYNEQFFGPGTRLTVL.

The gene calls are TRBV27 and TRBJ2-6, with 12 positions matching TRBD1. Germline values: CDR1 MNHEY, CDR2 SMNVEV (reference sequence). The CDR3 loop spans 17 amino acids. V lost 6 bases and J lost 4; bases outside the gene matches: 7. The CDR3 nucleotides are TGTGCCAGCAGCCCCGGGACAGGGGGCGGAGGGGCCAACGTCCTGACTTTC. Amino acid sequence: CASSPGTGGGGANVLTF.

This rearrangement joins TRBV6-6 to TRBJ2-1; D is undetermined. CDR1 and CDR2 (germline): MNHNY, SVGAGI (reference sequence). The CDR3 has 13 residues. Deletions cut 4 bases from V and 5 bases from J, with 9 bases between. The CDR3 is CASSSIANNEQFF. In DNA form, the CDR3 reads TGTGCCAGCAGTTCCATAGCAAACAATGAGCAGTTCTTC.

The V gene is TRBV5-4, the J gene TRBJ2-2; 8 positions match TRBD1. V gave up 4 bases and J gave up 6 bases; unmatched junction bases: 5. Germline CDR1 is SGHNT and CDR2 is YYREEE (reference sequence). The CDR3 runs 14 residues. This CDR3 is CASSPGGRSGELFF. In nucleotides, the CDR3 is TGTGCCAGCAGCCCAGGGGGCCGTTCCGGGGAGCTGTTTTTT.

The rearrangement uses TRBV21-1 and TRBJ2-1; TRBD2, as called in the table, went unchecked against the DNA. TRBV21-1 is a listed pseudogene. This CDR3 has 20 amino acids. The CDR3 spells CASSNWTSGRQISSYNEQFF. The DNA of the CDR3 is TGTGCCAGCAGCAATTGGACTAGCGGGAGACAAATTAGCTCCTACAATGAGCAGTTCTTC.

The genes are TRBV5-1 and TRBJ2-5; D gene uncertain. CDR3 length: 14 amino acids. CDR1 is SGHRS, CDR2 YFSETQ, per germline. V lost 0 bases and J 1 base, leaving 7 bases between the germline ends. This chain's CDR3 is CASSLGRTQETQYF. CDR3 coding DNA: TGCGCCAGCAGCTTGGGGCGTACCCAAGAGACCCAGTACTTC.

This chain uses TRBV2 with TRBJ2-5; perhaps TRBD2 as D (5 bases). CDR1 is SNHLY and CDR2 is FYNNEI in the germline V gene. V was clipped by 2 bases and J by 5 bases, with 15 bases between them. The CDR3 sequence is 15 residues long. The DNA of the CDR3 is TGTGCCAGCAGTGAACTATCGGGGTTAGGGGAGACCCAGTACTTC. Its translation: CASSELSGLGETQYF.

V is TRBV6-1 and J is TRBJ2-5; D possibly corresponds to TRBD2 (6 bases). V lost 2 bases and J lost 5, with 15 bases in between. Germline CDR1 reads MNHNS; CDR2 reads SASEGT. This CDR3 region has 15 residues. The CDR3 spells CASSELAQEGETQYF. CDR3 nucleotide sequence: TGTGCCAGCAGTGAACTGGCACAGGAGGGGGAGACCCAGTACTTC.

This chain links TRBV5-6 with TRBJ2-7, with TRBD1 matching over 7 bases. V lost 5 bases to trimming and J lost 0 bases; unmatched junction nucleotides: 11. This CDR3 contains 16 residues. CDR1 is SGHDT and CDR2 is YYEEEE in the germline V gene. CDR3 loop: CASSFLPGQSSYEQYF. CDR3 in DNA: TGTGCCAGCAGTTTTTTACCGGGACAGAGCTCCTACGAGCAGTACTTC.

This clone was detected a few times. This rearrangement joins TRBV29-1 to TRBJ2-5; 8 bases fit TRBD2. Germline V CDR1 and CDR2: SQVTM, ANQGSEA. The junction had 9 bases not matched to a gene; V was cut back by 3 bases and J by 3 bases. The CDR3 is made up of 15 amino acids. CDR3 amino acids: CSVDRGRTSKETQYF. The CDR3 nucleotides are TGCAGCGTTGATCGCGGGAGGACTTCTAAAGAGACCCAGTACTTC.

V is TRBV12-2 and J is TRBJ1-2; the DNA was not compared with TRBD1, the D call given in the table. TRBV12-2 is designated a pseudogene. The CDR3 length is 15 residues. CDR3 bases: TGTGCAAGTCGCTTCCTTTCGGACAGGGCCTATGGCTACACCTTC. Its translation is CASRFLSDRAYGYTF.

This chain connects TRBV19 to TRBJ2-7; no reliable D call. This CDR3 contains 13 residues. Deletions cut 5 bases from V and 7 bases from J, with 15 bases between. Germline CDR1 and CDR2: LNHDA and SQIVND (reference sequence). CDR3 loop: CASSFSHTTEQYF. The CDR3 bases are TGTGCCAGTAGTTTCTCCCATACAACTGAGCAGTACTTC.

The chain links TRBV19 to TRBJ1-2, with D perhaps TRBD1 (5 bases). Germline values: CDR1 LNHDA, CDR2 SQIVND (reference sequence). V lost 6 bases to trimming and J lost 4 bases, with 18 bases between them. The CDR3 loop spans 15 amino acids. DNA for the CDR3: TGTGCCAGTAGCCACCAGGGAAGGGTGACCTATGGCTACACCTTC. Amino acid sequence: CASSHQGRVTYGYTF.

This rearrangement joins TRBV7-2 to TRBJ1-3, with a tentative D call TRBD1 (6 bases). This CDR3 is built from 17 residues. Between the trimmed V and J ends, which lost 5 bases and 0 bases, there was a span of 17 bases. Germline-derived CDR1 and CDR2 are SGHTA and FQGNSA. The CDR3 DNA sequence: TGTGCCAGCAGCGCCAGGGGCTGGGGAGGCTCTGGAAACACCATATATTTT. Translating gives CASSARGWGGSGNTIYF.

The chain has TRBV5-1 and TRBJ2-2; D is uncertain. V was pared by 0 bases and J by 0 bases, with 9 bases between. The CDR3 is 16 amino acids. CDR1 is SGHRS and CDR2 is YFSETQ in the germline V gene. CDR3 amino acids: CASSLAHISNTGELFF. In DNA, the CDR3 is TGCGCCAGCAGCTTGGCCCATATCTCGAACACCGGGGAGCTGTTTTTT.

This rearrangement joins TRBV9 to TRBJ2-7; no firm D call. The V and J ends lost 0 bases and 2 bases respectively, with 12 bases between them. This CDR3 has 15 residues. Germline assignment: CDR1 SGDLS and CDR2 YYNGEE. CDR3 protein: CASSVGRTDAYEQYF. CDR3 bases: TGTGCCAGCAGCGTAGGTCGGACCGATGCCTACGAGCAGTACTTC. Complete variable domain (other parts from reference TRBV9 and TRBJ2-7): DSGVTQTPKHLITATGQRVTLRCSPRSGDLSVYWYQQSLDQGLQFLIQYYNGEERAKGNILERFSAQQFPDLHSELNLSSLELGDSALYFCASSVGRTDAYEQYFGPGTRLTVT.

The J gene is TRBJ2-7, the V gene TRBV7-8; no firm D call. The CDR3 extends over 13 amino acids. V was clipped by 0 bases and J by 8 bases, with 11 bases between them. Germline CDR1 SGHVS, CDR2 FQNEAQ. CDR3 in DNA: TGTGCCAGCAGCTTAGCTCATGTCCCCCAGCAGTACTTC. Encoded protein: CASSLAHVPQQYF.

This chain joins TRBV28 and TRBJ2-7, with TRBD1 matching 7 bases. V trimming: 5 bases; J trimming: 0 bases; junction bases outside the gene matches: 7. Germline CDR1 and CDR2: MDHEN and SYDVKM. The length of the CDR3 is 15 residues. The CDR3 DNA is TGTGCCAGCAGTCGCAGGGGGACCAGCTCCTACGAGCAGTACTTC. It codes for CASSRRGTSSYEQYF. The whole variable domain, remainder taken from reference TRBV28 and TRBJ2-7, is DVKVTQSSRYLVKRTGEKVFLECVQDMDHENMFWYRQDPGLGLRLIYFSYDVKMKEKGDIPEGYSVSREKKERFSLILESASTNQTSMYLCASSRRGTSSYEQYFGPGTRLTVT.

The rearrangement uses TRBV6-5 and TRBJ1-1; no reliable D call. The CDR3 is 15 amino acids. CDR1 MNHEY and CDR2 SVGAGI come from the germline V gene. With 4 bases removed from V and 1 base from J, the gap between germline ends came to 13 bases. The CDR3 DNA is TGTGCCAGCAGTTTGAGTAGGGTGGGGAACACTGAAGCTTTCTTT. Residues: CASSLSRVGNTEAFF.